Listed here are 14 T cell receptor beta chains from one sample, sequenced in a study of blood T cells in healthy people across ages (dated by TCRdb to the mid-2010s). The method was 5' RACE. The instrument was an Illumina HiSeq 2500. The second PCR ran for roughly 7 to 12 cycles and used a J-beta primer mix along with a sample-barcoded 5' primer. Starting from the raw public reads, TCRdb applied fastp trimming at Q25, assembled clones with MiXCR and retained in-frame beta chains. Under each unique CDR3 protein, matching rows form one entry showing the most common genes and DNA. The sample records over 600,000 distinct CDR3 sequences, 46% of which are singletons. 15% to 20% of the sample belongs to the ten largest clones. Material: blood. The source of these receptors is a man older than 75 in good health.

The chain recombines TRBV3-1 with TRBJ2-3, with D hard to call. Germline V lookup: CDR1 LGHDT, CDR2 YNNKEL (reference sequence). The ends were cut back, 11 bases at V and 1 base at J, with 10 bases in the middle. The CDR3 runs 12 residues. CDR3 sequence: CASNGGTDTQYF. For the CDR3, the DNA is TGTGCCTCTAATGGCGGCACAGATACGCAGTATTTT.

This rearrangement joins TRBV2 to TRBJ2-5; 8 nucleotides align to TRBD2. CDR3 size: 15 residues. Germline CDR1 is SNHLY and CDR2 is FYNNEI. Losses at the gene ends were 1 base for V and 5 bases for J; bases not matched to a gene: 6. The CDR3 DNA reads TGTGCCAGCAGTGAAGAACGGACTAGCTATGAGACCCAGTACTTC. Its protein is CASSEERTSYETQYF. Drawing the rest from reference TRBV2 and TRBJ2-5, the complete variable domain is EPEVTQTPSHQVTQMGQEVILRCVPISNHLYFYWYRQILGQKVEFLVSFYNNEISEKSEIFDDQFSVERPDGSNFTLKIRSTKLEDSAMYFCASSEERTSYETQYFGPGTRLLVL.

There are many counts of this clonotype. This sequence joins TRBV7-2 and TRBJ2-5; TRBD1 might be the D (5 bases). CDR1 is SGHTA and CDR2 is FQGNSA in the germline V gene. The V gene lost 4 bases and the J gene lost 5 bases, with 17 bases spanning the gap. The CDR3 has 15 residues. CDR3 in amino acids: CASSSPGWQKETQYF. The CDR3 coding sequence is TGTGCCAGCAGCTCCCCAGGGTGGCAGAAGGAGACCCAGTACTTC.

The rearrangement joins TRBV7-3 to TRBJ2-1; 7 bases agree with TRBD2. Per the germline V gene, CDR1 is SGHTA and CDR2 is FQGTGA. The CDR3 loop spans 16 amino acids. J gave up 4 bases and V 3 bases, and 9 bases lay outside the gene matches. Written as DNA, the CDR3 is TGTGCCAGCAGCTTGTCCATGGGAGGGCCTTACAATGAGCAGTTCTTC. This encodes CASSLSMGGPYNEQFF. Full variable domain (missing parts from reference TRBV7-3 and TRBJ2-1): GAGVSQTPSNKVTEKGKYVELRCDPISGHTALYWYRQSLGQGPEFLIYFQGTGAADDSGLPNDRFFAVRPEGSVSTLKIQRTERGDSAVYLCASSLSMGGPYNEQFFGPGTRLTVL.

The genes are TRBV9 and TRBJ2-3, with D possibly TRBD2 on 5 matching bases. Germline assignment: CDR1 SGDLS and CDR2 YYNGEE. This CDR3 region has 16 residues. The V and J ends lost 0 bases and 2 bases respectively, with 13 bases between them. The CDR3 reads CASSVGRTPSTDTQYF. In DNA, the CDR3 is TGTGCCAGCAGCGTAGGTCGGACTCCCTCCACAGATACGCAGTATTTT.

This clonotype was counted between two and nine times. This sequence joins TRBV12-3 or TRBV12-4 and TRBJ2-3; the D is unclear. The CDR3 is 16 amino acids. The V end lost 3 bases, the J end lost 2 bases, and 15 bases lay between the germline ends. The CDR3 DNA sequence: TGTGCCAGCAGTTTGGTGGTGTTGGGAAACACAGATACGCAGTATTTT. As protein: CASSLVVLGNTDTQYF.

The V and J genes are TRBV7-9 and TRBJ2-1; 15 positions agree with TRBD2. V trimming: 5 bases; J trimming: 6 bases; junction bases outside the gene matches: 5. This CDR3 spans 16 amino acids. Germline V lookup: CDR1 SEHNR, CDR2 FQNEAQ (reference sequence). CDR3 amino acids: CASSDGTSGRSNEQFF. For the CDR3, the DNA is TGTGCCAGCAGCGATGGGACTAGCGGGAGGAGCAATGAGCAGTTCTTC.

V is TRBV28 and J is TRBJ1-1; 7 positions match TRBD1. Germline V gene lookup returns CDR1 MDHEN and CDR2 SYDVKM. The CDR3 consists of 14 residues. J was trimmed by 1 base and V by 5 bases; bases with no gene match: 4. The CDR3 sequence: CASSPNRGNTEAFF. CDR3 sequence (DNA): TGTGCCAGCAGTCCAAACAGGGGGAACACTGAAGCTTTCTTT. Full variable domain (missing parts from reference TRBV28 and TRBJ1-1): DVKVTQSSRYLVKRTGEKVFLECVQDMDHENMFWYRQDPGLGLRLIYFSYDVKMKEKGDIPEGYSVSREKKERFSLILESASTNQTSMYLCASSPNRGNTEAFFGQGTRLTVV.

The chain carries TRBV20-1 and TRBJ2-7, with D possibly TRBD2 on 5 matching bases. CDR1 and CDR2 (germline): DFQATT, SNEGSKA (reference sequence). With 3 bases removed from V and 0 bases from J, the gap between germline ends came to 9 bases. The CDR3 spans 13 residues. The CDR3 reads CSASPRGSYEQYF. CDR3 nucleotides: TGCAGTGCTAGTCCTCGGGGCTCCTACGAGCAGTACTTC.

V is TRBV12-3 or TRBV12-4 and J is TRBJ2-6; D gene unclear. Trimming took 8 bases from V and 0 from J, leaving 26 bases between them. The CDR3 is 20 amino acids. As DNA, the CDR3 is TGTGCCAGCCGTGGGTACGGGCATTCCACCTACTACTCTGGGGCCAACGTCCTGACTTTC. It is translated as CASRGYGHSTYYSGANVLTF.

CDR3 coding DNA: TGTGCCAGCATAAGATACAATGAGCAGTTCTTC. Protein: CASIRYNEQFF. V gene TRBV2 combines with J gene TRBJ2-1, with unresolved D. V dropped 7 bases and J dropped 4 bases, with 5 bases sitting between them. The CDR3 sequence is 11 residues long. The germline V gene has CDR1 SNHLY and CDR2 FYNNEI.

The gene calls are TRBV4-1 and TRBJ2-1, with TRBD2 matching over 10 bases. The ends lost 1 base at V and 8 bases at J; junction bases unmatched: 5. CDR1 MGHRA and CDR2 YSYEKL come from the germline V gene. This CDR3 comprises 15 residues. CDR3 sequence reads: CASSQVAGGLDEQFF. CDR3 sequence (DNA): TGCGCCAGCAGCCAAGTAGCGGGAGGTTTAGATGAGCAGTTCTTC.

This clonotype has ten or more counts. This chain connects TRBV7-2 to TRBJ2-7; 8 bases match TRBD1. The junction had 6 bases not matched to a gene; V was cut back by 5 bases and J by 6 bases. The CDR3 is made up of 13 amino acids. Germline lookup yields CDR1 SGHTA and CDR2 FQGNSA. The CDR3 here is CASSVDRGGEQYF. The CDR3 DNA follows: TGTGCCAGCAGCGTAGACAGGGGAGGCGAGCAGTACTTC.

This chain uses TRBV5-1 with TRBJ1-1; the match to TRBD1 covers 9 bases. The junction had 10 bases not matched to a gene; V was cut back by 4 bases and J by 6 bases. Germline assignment: CDR1 SGHRS and CDR2 YFSETQ. The CDR3 is 15 amino acids. The CDR3 region has the DNA TGCGCCAGCAGCCCGGACAGGGGCTTTTTTCCTGAAGCTTTCTTT. It codes for CASSPDRGFFPEAFF.